This T cell receptor beta chain was captured by sequencing in a study of T cells in Graves' hyperthyroidism and ophthalmopathy. Many counts were recorded for this clonotype. Its target is unknown. The CDR3 loop spans 16 amino acids. Germline CDR1 LNHDA, CDR2 SQIVND (reference sequence). V lost 5 bases, J lost 2 bases, and 18 bases lay in between. Amplified regions were TCR beta CDR3 sequences from RNA transcripts. HTBI primers were used for first-round RT-PCR of the TCR CDR3. TCRdb analysed the multiplex PCR reads with MiXCR anew, one entry per CDR3 protein. The sample consists of a few hundred thousand distinct CDR3 sequences, about a sixth of them appearing once. Graves' hyperthyroidism qualified as stable when ophthalmopathy did not progress within 18 months. Study-level results: Most thyroid-expanded clonotypes above 0.001 were also found in blood.

The sequenced sample was blood. The chain recombines TRBV19 with TRBJ1-1, with D perhaps TRBD1 (6 bases). The receptor was derived from a young woman with Graves' hyperthyroidism. The CDR3 sequence: CASSARPGVTNTEAFF. The CDR3 DNA reads TGTGCCAGTAGTGCCAGACCAGGGGTCACCAACACTGAAGCTTTCTTT.